This TCR beta chain came from a study of T cell changes during pregnancy in multiple sclerosis. CDR1 is GTSNPN and CDR2 is SVGIG in the germline V gene (reference sequence). There are 18 residues in the CDR3. V was pared by 0 bases and J by 2 bases, with 22 bases between. TCRdb's table, derived via immunoSEQ multiplex PCR, lists solely in-frame clones and lacks some. The repertoire holds more than 90,000 clones, with 92% as singletons. The chain couples TRBV30 to TRBJ1-2, with D hard to call. Sequenced here: peripheral blood, sampled in the third trimester of pregnancy. This receptor was identified in a female donor with multiple sclerosis, enrolled in a pregnancy study. The CDR3: CAWSVLGYRHPRNYGYTF. Here the CDR3 DNA reads TGTGCCTGGAGTGTACTAGGATACAGACACCCAAGGAACTATGGCTACACCTTC.